Presented here are 9 T cell receptor beta chains from one specimen sequenced in a study of cytomegalovirus exposure and HLA in healthy donors. The PCR contained 60 Vbeta and 13 Jbeta primers. The repertoire was sequenced with immunoSEQ multiplex PCR; TCRdb's copy has only in-frame clones and lacks some. The sample has roughly 50,000 clones. Source material: PBMCs. These TCRs come from a female donor in good health and CMV-seronegative.

V gene TRBV29-1 combines with J gene TRBJ1-2; a weak D match, TRBD1 (5 bases). Germline CDR1 SQVTM, CDR2 ANQGSEA. Trimming cost V 8 bases and J 3 bases, with 13 bases left between them. The CDR3 runs to 12 residues. The CDR3 protein is CSSVGTDYGYTF. The CDR3 nucleotides are TGCAGCTCAGTCGGGACTGACTATGGCTACACCTTC.

The V call is TRBV29-1, the J call TRBJ1-1; D gene ambiguous. V was cut by 3 bases and J by 6 bases, with 14 bases left in between. Germline V CDR1 and CDR2: SQVTM, ANQGSEA. The CDR3 is made up of 13 amino acids. CDR3 sequence (DNA): TGCAGCGTTGAGGTGGACGGCGGGGCTGAAGCTTTCTTT. Amino acid sequence: CSVEVDGGAEAFF.

DNA of the CDR3: TGTGCCTGGAGGCCGGTGTACGAGCAGTACTTC. Its translation: CAWRPVYEQYF. The chain links TRBV30 to TRBJ2-7; the D is unclear. This CDR3 comprises 11 residues. Trimming took off 3 bases at V and 4 bases at J, with 7 bases between the two ends. The V gene's germline CDR1 is GTSNPN and CDR2 SVGIG (reference sequence).

The chain couples TRBV6-4 to TRBJ2-1; D gene uncertain. V dropped 3 bases and J dropped 12 bases, with 15 bases sitting between them. This CDR3 is 13 amino acids long. Germline loops: CDR1 MRHNA, CDR2 SNTAGT. The CDR3 here is CASSESSSALQFF. In DNA form, the CDR3 reads TGTGCCAGCAGTGAATCCTCCAGTGCCCTGCAGTTCTTC.

This chain uses TRBV6-1 with TRBJ1-2, with 8 positions matching TRBD1. There are 14 residues in the CDR3. In germline, CDR1 is MNHNS, CDR2 SASEGT. V gave up 7 bases and J gave up 8 bases; unmatched junction bases: 12. CDR3 region: CASIRGQGGGGYTF. The CDR3, as DNA: TGTGCCAGCATCCGCGGACAGGGCGGCGGCGGCTACACCTTC.

The J gene is TRBJ1-5, the V gene TRBV28; 7 nucleotides agree with TRBD1. The V gene's germline CDR1 is MDHEN and CDR2 SYDVKM. The V gene end was trimmed by 5 bases and the J gene end by 2 bases; junction bases not matched to a gene: 6. The CDR3 is 15 residues long. The CDR3 DNA is TGTGCCAGCAGTATCCAGGGGGTGGGCAATCAGCCCCAGCATTTT. Protein: CASSIQGVGNQPQHF.

This chain joins TRBV5-4 and TRBJ2-1; 13 bases fit TRBD2. V shed 5 bases and J 10 bases; nucleotides not matched to a gene: 6. This CDR3 has 14 residues. CDR1 is SGHNT, CDR2 YYREEE, per germline (reference sequence). The CDR3 region is CASRLAGGPREQFF. CDR3 nucleotide sequence: TGTGCCAGCAGACTAGCGGGAGGGCCCCGGGAGCAGTTCTTC.

The CDR3 DNA is TGTGCCAGCAGCTTACGGAGGCGGGGGGCAATCGAGCAGTACTTC. Protein: CASSLRRRGAIEQYF. The chain has TRBV13 and TRBJ2-7, with 8 bases aligning to TRBD2. J lost 6 bases, V lost 2 bases, and 9 bases had no gene match. This CDR3 comprises 15 residues. Germline CDR1 is PRHDT and CDR2 is FYEKMQ (reference sequence).

The chain joins TRBV29-1 to TRBJ2-5, with a possible D match to TRBD1 (6 bases). Germline CDR1 reads SQVTM; CDR2 reads ANQGSEA. V lost 6 bases to trimming and J lost 5 bases, with 13 bases between them. This CDR3 comprises 12 residues. CDR3 in amino acids: CSVKTGEETQYF. CDR3 sequence (DNA): TGCAGCGTCAAGACAGGAGAGGAGACCCAGTACTTC.